This section outlines one TCR beta chain sequence together with its context. Use of 60 Vbeta and 13 Jbeta primers characterized the PCR. Measured with immunoSEQ multiplex PCR; TCRdb has only the in-frame clones, and not every one. The table includes some 130,000 clones, about three quarters detected once. This sample was taken from a study of cytomegalovirus exposure and HLA in healthy donors. V dropped 6 bases and J dropped 0; count of bases not matched to a gene: 2. The CDR3 covers 13 residues. Per the germline V gene, CDR1 is ENHRY and CDR2 is SYGVKD. This sequence was found in a human donor in good health. The V and J genes are TRBV10-3 and TRBJ2-7, with TRBD1 identical over 7 bases. The sequenced sample was PBMCs. This CDR3 reads CAIRRDSSYEQYF. The CDR3, as DNA: TGTGCCATCAGGAGGGACAGCTCCTACGAGCAGTACTTC.